The 24 T cell receptor beta chains in this list originate from one sample, sequenced in a study of control samples from healthy donors and cancer patients. Libraries were prepared by immunoSEQ multiplex PCR; TCRdb keeps only in-frame clonotypes and omits some of them. Among about 89,000 clones listed, approximately 87% were seen once. The source material was blood. These receptors were collected from a woman in her thirties or forties in good health.

The J gene is TRBJ2-6, the V gene TRBV29-1, with D tentatively TRBD1 or TRBD2 (5 bases each). This CDR3 comprises 17 residues. Trimming cost V 4 bases and J 0 bases, with 16 bases left between them. Germline assignment: CDR1 SQVTM and CDR2 ANQGSEA. Written as DNA, the CDR3 is TGCAGCGTTGGAGGTGGGACGGCCAGCTCTGGGGCCAACGTCCTGACTTTC. Translated: CSVGGGTASSGANVLTF.

This rearrangement joins TRBV6-2 or TRBV6-3 to TRBJ2-3; 7 nucleotides match TRBD2. The germline gives CDR1 MNHEY, CDR2 SVGEGT. The CDR3 is 17 amino acids. The ends lost 4 bases at V and 0 bases at J; junction bases unmatched: 10. CDR3 amino acids: CASSSIRLATSTDTQYF. As DNA, the CDR3 is TGTGCCAGCAGTTCGATTCGACTAGCTACTAGCACAGATACGCAGTATTTT.

This clone has more than one count but fewer than ten. The chain's CDR3 is CASSQDTRVPTNEKLFF. CDR3 in DNA: TGCGCCAGCAGTCAGGACACGAGAGTTCCAACTAATGAAAAACTGTTTTTT. This chain connects TRBV23-1 to TRBJ1-4, with D perhaps matching TRBD1 (5 bases). Being an ORF, TRBV23-1 has a function that is uncertain. The ends were cut back, 3 bases at V and 0 bases at J, with 14 bases in the middle. The CDR3 is 17 amino acids.

V gene TRBV7-3 combines with J gene TRBJ1-3, with 7 bases aligning to TRBD1. The germline gives CDR1 SGHTA, CDR2 FQGTGA. V was pared by 1 base and J by 2 bases, with 2 bases of the junction left unmatched. The CDR3 spans 15 residues. The CDR3 reads CASSLNRGAGNTIYF. DNA of the CDR3: TGTGCCAGCAGCTTAAACAGGGGAGCTGGAAACACCATATATTTT.

V usage is TRBV6-2 or TRBV6-3 and J usage is TRBJ1-6; no definite D call. The CDR3 has 14 residues. Trimming removed 5 bases at V and 4 bases at J, with 9 bases between. Per germline, CDR1 MNHEY and CDR2 SVGEGT. Here the CDR3 DNA reads TGTGCCAGCAGTCCAGTAGGGTATAATTCACCCCTCCACTTT. Translated: CASSPVGYNSPLHF.

This rearrangement joins TRBV12-3 or TRBV12-4 to TRBJ1-1; D possibly corresponds to TRBD1 (6 bases). The CDR3 has 13 amino acids. V was clipped by 6 bases and J by 7 bases, with 15 bases between them. The CDR3 region has the DNA TGTGCCAGCAGAACTACAGGAGGGGGTGAAGCTTTCTTT. Its protein is CASRTTGGGEAFF.

The chain couples TRBV7-2 to TRBJ2-7; D gene uncertain. CDR3 size: 15 residues. Deletions cut 0 bases from V and 0 bases from J, with 9 bases between. The germline V gene encodes CDR1 SGHTA and CDR2 FQGNSA. The DNA for the CDR3 is TGTGCCAGCAGCTTAGCGCTGGTGACCTCCTACGAGCAGTACTTC. Protein: CASSLALVTSYEQYF.

The chain is built from TRBV4-3 and TRBJ1-6; 8 nucleotides align to TRBD1. J lost 4 bases, V lost 4 bases, and 0 bases had no gene match. CDR1 and CDR2 from the germline V gene are LGHNA and YSLEER. The CDR3 covers 14 residues. CDR3 region: CASSRDRYNSPLHF. The CDR3 DNA reads TGCGCCAGCAGCCGGGACAGGTATAATTCACCCCTCCACTTT.

The V and J genes are TRBV6-2 or TRBV6-3 and TRBJ2-7; TRBD2 aligns across 10 bases. J gave up 5 bases and V 4 bases, and 11 bases lay outside the gene matches. Looked up from germline, CDR1 is MNHEY and CDR2 is SVGEGT. This CDR3 is 16 amino acids long. The CDR3 protein is CASSSLSGGAVDEQYF. DNA for the CDR3: TGTGCCAGCAGTTCTCTCAGCGGGGGGGCCGTTGACGAGCAGTACTTC.

The V gene is TRBV29-1, the J gene TRBJ2-3; a possible D gene is TRBD2 (6 bases). Trimming pared 0 bases from V and 3 bases from J, leaving 16 bases between. CDR1 SQVTM and CDR2 ANQGSEA come from the germline V gene. This CDR3 contains 16 residues. The CDR3 loop is CSVEENLGGGTDTQYF. The DNA for the CDR3 is TGCAGCGTTGAAGAAAACCTCGGGGGTGGGACAGATACGCAGTATTTT.

The chain couples TRBV5-4 to TRBJ1-1; 7 nucleotides match TRBD1. CDR1 and CDR2 from the germline V gene are SGHNT and YYREEE (reference sequence). The CDR3 totals 13 residues. With 3 bases clipped from V and 5 bases from J, the junction kept 4 bases outside the gene matches. DNA for the CDR3: TGTGCCAGCAGCTCAGTACAGGGGACTGAAGCTTTCTTT. Encoded protein: CASSSVQGTEAFF.

This sequence joins TRBV9 and TRBJ2-3, with TRBD2 as a possible D gene (6 bases). With 0 bases removed from V and 6 bases from J, the gap between germline ends came to 11 bases. This CDR3 is built from 14 residues. Germline V CDR1 and CDR2: SGDLS, YYNGEE. In DNA form, the CDR3 reads TGTGCCAGCAGCGTAGGGGGGGAGCGGGATACGCAGTATTTT. As protein: CASSVGGERDTQYF.

The chain employs TRBV3-1 (or the pseudogene TRBV3-2) and TRBJ1-6; no definite D call. Germline CDR1 reads LGHDT; CDR2 reads YNNKEL (reference sequence). V was clipped by 1 base and J by 11 bases, with 3 bases between them. The CDR3 sequence is 11 residues long. The CDR3 DNA reads as TGTGCCAGCAGCCAAGGGCCACCCCTCCACTTT. This codes for CASSQGPPLHF.

This clone was found once. V and J are TRBV3-1 (or the pseudogene TRBV3-2) and TRBJ1-3, with D maybe TRBD1 (5 bases). Germline CDR1 reads LGHDT; CDR2 reads YNNKEL (reference sequence). Trimming removed 6 bases at V and 0 bases at J, with 15 bases between. The CDR3 runs to 16 residues. DNA of the CDR3: TGTGCCAGCAGTAAATGGGGGGTAAACTCTGGAAACACCATATATTTT. Its protein product is CASSKWGVNSGNTIYF.

This clone was observed a single time. This chain uses TRBV10-3 with TRBJ1-4; 7 positions match TRBD1. The CDR3 contains 14 residues. Trimming took 5 bases from V and 2 from J; bases not matched to a gene: 2. Germline V gene data show CDR1 as ENHRY and CDR2 as SYGVKD. CDR3 nucleotide sequence: TGTGCCATCAGTCCGGGACAGACTAATGAAAAACTGTTTTTT. As protein: CAISPGQTNEKLFF.

The chain has TRBV7-2 and TRBJ2-2; 7 bases are a match to TRBD1. CDR3 length: 16 amino acids. The germline CDR1 and CDR2 sequences are SGHTA and FQGNSA. Trimming cost V 1 base and J 3 bases; bases outside gene matches: 5. The CDR3 sequence is CASSLGLTGDTGELFF. CDR3 DNA: TGTGCCAGCAGCTTAGGATTAACAGGGGACACCGGGGAGCTGTTTTTT. The full variable domain, rest sourced from reference TRBV7-2 and TRBJ2-2, is GAGVSQSPSNKVTEKGKDVELRCDPISGHTALYWYRQSLGQGLEFLIYFQGNSAPDKSGLPSDRFSAERTGGSVSTLTIQRTQQEDSAVYLCASSLGLTGDTGELFFGEGSRLTVL.

The chain employs TRBV6-5 and TRBJ1-1, with D maybe TRBD1 (5 bases). The CDR3 loop spans 15 amino acids. V gave up 2 bases and J gave up 4 bases, with 14 bases separating them. Germline values: CDR1 MNHEY, CDR2 SVGAGI. The CDR3 reads CASSYQGAGRTEAFF. In DNA, the CDR3 is TGTGCCAGCAGTTACCAAGGGGCTGGACGCACTGAAGCTTTCTTT.

The chain has TRBV6-2 or TRBV6-3 and TRBJ1-2; D possibly corresponds to TRBD1 (5 bases). The germline gives CDR1 MNHEY, CDR2 SVGEGT. CDR3 length: 14 amino acids. Deletions cut 5 bases from V and 3 bases from J, with 13 bases between. The CDR3 here is CASSERGEDYGYTF. CDR3 bases: TGTGCCAGCAGTGAGCGAGGGGAGGACTATGGCTACACCTTC.

The rearrangement links TRBV24-1 to TRBJ2-6, with 9 bases lining up with TRBD2. This CDR3 is built from 18 residues. Trimming cost V 2 bases and J 4 bases; bases outside gene matches: 8. Germline assignment: CDR1 KGHDR and CDR2 SFDVKD. CDR3 in amino acids: CATSDSGTSSSGANVLTF. Here the CDR3 DNA reads TGTGCCACCAGTGATTCCGGGACTAGCTCTTCCGGGGCCAACGTCCTGACTTTC.

CDR3 sequence reads: CASTRAGGPGDTGELFF. In DNA, the CDR3 is TGCGCCAGCACACGAGCGGGGGGGCCGGGGGACACCGGGGAGCTGTTTTTT. The rearrangement uses TRBV5-1 and TRBJ2-2; 10 nucleotides align to TRBD2. Unmatched junction bases numbered 11, after V lost 6 bases and J lost 3 bases. Germline V gene data show CDR1 as SGHRS and CDR2 as YFSETQ. The CDR3 has 17 residues.

The chain joins TRBV10-3 to TRBJ2-5; the D is unclear. V was pared by 4 bases and J by 0 bases, with 9 bases between. From germline, CDR1 is ENHRY and CDR2 SYGVKD. CDR3 length: 14 residues. The CDR3 DNA is TGTGCCATCAGTGCCCAGCAGTACCAAGAGACCCAGTACTTC. Translated: CAISAQQYQETQYF.

The chain is built from TRBV29-1 and TRBJ1-1; D gene unclear. Germline V gene data show CDR1 as SQVTM and CDR2 as ANQGSEA. Trimming cost V 2 bases and J 1 base, with 8 bases left between them. This CDR3 has 13 amino acids. The CDR3 here is CSVEPLGNTEAFF. CDR3 in DNA: TGCAGCGTTGAACCCCTCGGGAACACTGAAGCTTTCTTT. The full variable domain, rest sourced from reference TRBV29-1 and TRBJ1-1, is SAVISQKPSRDICQRGTSLTIQCQVDSQVTMMFWYRQQPGQSLTLIATANQGSEATYESGFVIDKFPISRPNLTFSTLTVSNMSPEDSSIYLCSVEPLGNTEAFFGQGTRLTVV.

In DNA form, the CDR3 reads TGTGCCAGCAGCTTAGAAGCAGCCACCGGGGAGCTGTTTTTT. Translation: CASSLEAATGELFF. This chain uses TRBV7-8 with TRBJ2-2; D is undetermined. V was clipped by 1 base and J by 4 bases, with 7 bases between them. From germline, CDR1 is SGHVS and CDR2 FQNEAQ. This CDR3 has 14 amino acids.

The rearrangement joins TRBV9 to TRBJ1-1; D gene uncertain. The V end was cut by 0 bases, the J end by 4 bases, with 10 bases between. Germline lookup yields CDR1 SGDLS and CDR2 YYNGEE. The CDR3 extends over 14 amino acids. The CDR3 loop reads CASSVDWGSTEAFF. CDR3 bases: TGTGCCAGCAGCGTAGATTGGGGTAGCACTGAAGCTTTCTTT.